What follows describes a single T cell receptor beta chain. Its specificity is unknown. The entry originates in a study of CD4+ T cells in melanoma. Profiling relied on immunoSEQ multiplex PCR, and the TCRdb table lists in-frame clones only, not all of them. The sample has 110,000 to 150,000 clones; about 90% are singletons. There are 16 residues in the CDR3. Germline V gives CDR1 SGHRS, CDR2 YFSETQ. V shed 4 bases and J shed 7 bases, with 18 bases lying between them. Findings and limits, study-wide: In melanoma, neoantigen-specific CD4+ T cells reportedly differed in differentiation state. A reported correlation linked neoantigen-specific CD4+ T cells to CD8+, macrophage and B cell function.

V and J are TRBV5-1 and TRBJ1-6; D may be TRBD1 (5 bases). This sequence was found in a human donor with melanoma. The CDR3 region has the DNA TGCGCCAGCAGCACGGGACGCACGGCTGGGAATTCACCCCTCCACTTT. The encoded protein is CASSTGRTAGNSPLHF.